This T cell receptor (beta chain) is drawn from a study of CD8 T cells in ankylosing spondylitis. TCRdb redid the calling of the 5' RACE reads with MiXCR, one entry per CDR3 protein. This repertoire shows 250,000 to 350,000 distinct CDR3 sequences, roughly 20% found once; its top ten account for roughly 8.3%. Study-wide results and caveats: Researchers reportedly found disease-linked clones significantly enriched in matched ankylosing spondylitis synovial fluid. Previously reported in reactive arthritis synovial fluid and blood were some of the motif variants.

CDR3 length equals 16 residues. With V trimmed by 0 bases and J by 9 bases, 6 bases remained unmatched. The germline CDR1 and CDR2 sequences are SGHRS and YFSETQ. Comments on this clonotype: What it recognizes is unknown.

The gene calls are TRBV5-1 and TRBJ1-6; 10 bases are a match to TRBD1. The sequence derives from a male donor with ankylosing spondylitis or in good health (not recorded which). The sample comprised blood, either unsorted or a sorted T cell fraction (not recorded which). The chain's CDR3 is CASSLEGQGLRSPLHF. The CDR3 DNA is TGCGCCAGCAGCTTGGAGGGACAGGGGCTTCGTTCACCCCTCCACTTT. Looking up the rest from reference TRBV5-1 and TRBJ1-6 gives the full variable domain: KAGVTQTPRYLIKTRGQQVTLSCSPISGHRSVSWYQQTPGQGLQFLFEYFSETQRNKGNFPGRFSGRQFSNSRSEMNVSTLELGDSALYLCASSLEGQGLRSPLHFGNGTRLTVT.